This T cell receptor (beta chain) was found in a study of graft-versus-host responses after intestinal transplantation. For the study at large: Recipients were all induced with anti-thymocyte globulin, then given tacrolimus and steroids for about 3 years.

This clone was counted a few times. What it binds is not known. V was cut by 3 bases and J by 3 bases, with 6 bases left in between. The germline CDR1 and CDR2 sequences are MNHNY and SVGAGI (reference sequence). CDR3 length equals 12 residues. The repertoire was sequenced with immunoSEQ multiplex PCR; TCRdb's copy has only in-frame clones and lacks some. The sample carries 90,000 to 95,000 clones, about 90% recorded once. The study's findings and limits: Graft-versus-host to host-versus-graft clonal ratios in allografts were high in patients with graft-donor T cell macrochimerism. GvH clones surfaced in recipient marrow, some emerging earlier in ileum or blood.

Sequenced here: unstimulated CD8+ T cells sorted from spleen or lymph node cells, sampled before intestinal transplant. The chain employs TRBV6-6 and TRBJ2-7; weak D call: TRBD1 (5 bases). This TCR derives from a human donor who received an intestinal transplant. The chain's CDR3 is CASSYDSYEQYF. In DNA, the CDR3 is TGTGCCAGCAGTTATGACAGCTACGAGCAGTACTTC.